This paragraph covers one T cell receptor (beta chain) sequence. Its antigen remains unknown. This entry comes from a study of vaccination effects on CD4 cells after COVID-19. Trimming removed 3 bases at V and 10 bases at J, with 14 bases between. The CDR3 sequence is 14 residues long. Germline V lookup: CDR1 SGHDT, CDR2 YYEEEE. Findings of the study overall: Late after vaccination, infection- and vaccine-induced clones showed marked clonal contraction.

Expansion of antigen-specific CD4+ T cells with viral peptide pools was carried out by the ViraFEST assay before sequencing. With roughly 10 days of culture completed, CD4+ T cells were isolated. Each participant was given two doses of one vaccine (BNT162b2 or mRNA-1273). On days 3 and 7, fresh IL-2 medium replaced half the medium. Sequencing was performed with immunoSEQ multiplex PCR; in TCRdb, only in-frame clones are kept and a portion is missing. The data contain 70,000 to 85,000 clones, approximately 82% of them singletons. The source was CD4+ T cells from PBMCs cultured with HCoV-229E spike peptides, collected after COVID-19 vaccination. This chain links TRBV5-6 with TRBJ1-6; perhaps TRBD1 as D (6 bases). This TCR derives from a human donor who received a COVID-19 vaccine. CDR3 residues: CASSWDGGRSPLHF. CDR3 nucleotide sequence: TGTGCCAGCAGCTGGGACGGGGGGCGATCACCCCTCCACTTT. Full variable domain (rest looked up from reference TRBV5-6 and TRBJ1-6): DAGVTQSPTHLIKTRGQQVTLRCSPKSGHDTVSWYQQALGQGPQFIFQYYEEEERQRGNFPDRFSGHQFPNYSSELNVNALLLGDSALYLCASSWDGGRSPLHFGNGTRLTVT.